One and the same sample provided the 30 T cell receptor beta chains below, sequenced in a study of blood T cell repertoires in COVID-19. The assay was immunoSEQ multiplex PCR, and TCRdb's table has in-frame clones only and misses some. The data contain over 85,000 clones, around 80% of them singletons. The sample taken for sequencing was peripheral blood. The receptor set was obtained from a man aged 55 to 70 with acute or convalescent COVID-19.

The chain combines TRBV19 with TRBJ1-1; 8 nucleotides agree with TRBD1. The ends lost 7 bases at V and 1 base at J; junction bases unmatched: 8. CDR3 size: 15 residues. The V gene's germline CDR1 is LNHDA and CDR2 SQIVND (reference sequence). CDR3 in amino acids: CASIPGGTGNTEAFF. CDR3 coding DNA: TGTGCCAGTATTCCCGGGGGGACAGGGAACACTGAAGCTTTCTTT.

The V and J genes are TRBV7-2 and TRBJ2-3; D is possibly TRBD2 (6 bases). Germline V lookup: CDR1 SGHTA, CDR2 FQGNSA. V gave up 1 base and J gave up 3 bases, with 20 bases separating them. The CDR3 extends over 18 amino acids. CDR3 nucleotides: TGTGCCAGCAGCTTAGTAGTGTCGGCAGGGAGGAGGACAGATACGCAGTATTTT. It yields the protein CASSLVVSAGRRTDTQYF. Together with reference TRBV7-2 and TRBJ2-3, the CDR3 gives the full variable domain: GAGVSQSPSNKVTEKGKDVELRCDPISGHTALYWYRQSLGQGLEFLIYFQGNSAPDKSGLPSDRFSAERTGGSVSTLTIQRTQQEDSAVYLCASSLVVSAGRRTDTQYFGPGTRLTVL.

The V gene is TRBV2, the J gene TRBJ1-4, with D tentatively TRBD1 (6 bases). This CDR3 spans 14 amino acids. Germline V gene lookup returns CDR1 SNHLY and CDR2 FYNNEI. Trimming left V 2 bases short and J 8 bases short, with 12 bases between. The CDR3 sequence is CASSENRVDEKLFF. The CDR3 DNA reads TGTGCCAGCAGTGAAAACAGGGTTGACGAAAAACTGTTTTTT.

The chain has TRBV3-1 (or the pseudogene TRBV3-2) and TRBJ1-2, with TRBD1 as a possible D gene (5 bases). The CDR3 runs to 15 residues. Germline V gives CDR1 LGHDT, CDR2 YNNKEL (reference sequence). The V and J ends lost 4 bases and 5 bases respectively, with 17 bases between them. The CDR3 nucleotides are TGTGCCAGCAGCCTCGGCAGCAGGGTGGGATATGGCTACACCTTC. This gives the protein CASSLGSRVGYGYTF.

Written as DNA, the CDR3 is TGTGCCAGCAGCTCTCCGACAGGTCCCATAGGCTACACCTTC. Residues: CASSSPTGPIGYTF. The V call is TRBV28, the J call TRBJ1-2; maybe TRBD1 (6 bases). Germline CDR1 MDHEN, CDR2 SYDVKM. The V gene lost 6 bases and the J gene lost 8 bases, with 19 bases spanning the gap. The CDR3 is 14 amino acids.

In this sample, this clone turned up once. DNA for the CDR3: TGTGCCAGCAGCTCCCCAGGGACAAGGGGGCTTTATGGCTACACCTTC. It specifies CASSSPGTRGLYGYTF. The chain joins TRBV7-8 to TRBJ1-2, with 7 bases aligning to TRBD1. Germline V gives CDR1 SGHVS, CDR2 FQNEAQ. With 4 bases clipped from V and 5 bases from J, the junction kept 13 bases outside the gene matches. The CDR3 is 16 amino acids.

The chain's CDR3 is CASSLFRSYNSPLHF. CDR3 bases: TGTGCCAGCAGTCTCTTCCGCTCCTATAATTCACCCCTCCACTTT. The V and J genes are TRBV2 and TRBJ1-6; no clear D. V was shortened by 5 bases and J by 0 bases, with 8 bases between the two germline ends. The CDR3 is 15 residues long. Germline values: CDR1 SNHLY, CDR2 FYNNEI.

The chain is built from TRBV25-1 and TRBJ1-1; D remains ambiguous. The ends were cut back, 2 bases at V and 1 base at J, with 8 bases in the middle. Germline V gene lookup returns CDR1 MGHDK and CDR2 SYGVNS. The CDR3 runs to 14 residues. Here the CDR3 DNA reads TGTGCCAGCAGTGAACAGAATTCGAACACTGAAGCTTTCTTT. Translating it yields CASSEQNSNTEAFF.

The chain joins TRBV3-1 (or the pseudogene TRBV3-2) to TRBJ2-1, with no clear D. Germline CDR1 and CDR2: LGHDT and YNNKEL (reference sequence). The V and J ends lost 3 bases and 2 bases respectively, with 11 bases between them. The CDR3 has 15 amino acids. The CDR3 loop reads CASSQAPVTYNEQFF. The CDR3 nucleotides read TGTGCCAGCAGCCAGGCCCCAGTTACCTACAATGAGCAGTTCTTC.

The CDR3 DNA is TGCAGTGCTAGACCGACAGATACGCAGTATTTT. Translating it yields CSARPTDTQYF. The rearrangement uses TRBV20-1 and TRBJ2-3; D not certain. The CDR3 contains 11 residues. V was pared by 2 bases and J by 3 bases, with 3 bases between. Germline V lookup: CDR1 DFQATT, CDR2 SNEGSKA (reference sequence).

This clone was counted a few times. The rearrangement links TRBV18 to TRBJ2-2; D unclear. The germline V gene has CDR1 KGHSH and CDR2 LQKENI. V lost 1 base to trimming and J lost 2 bases, with 11 bases between them. This CDR3 comprises 16 residues. CDR3: CASSPRLGPNTGELFF. The CDR3, as DNA: TGTGCCAGCTCACCACGGCTGGGCCCAAACACCGGGGAGCTGTTTTTT.

This chain connects TRBV2 to TRBJ1-5; tentative D call: TRBD1 (6 bases). This CDR3 region has 14 residues. The germline V and J ends were trimmed by 6 bases and 4 bases, with 13 bases remaining between them. Germline V CDR1 and CDR2: SNHLY, FYNNEI. The CDR3 DNA follows: TGTGCCAGCAGGTACAGGGCCCAAAATCAGCCCCAGCATTTT. As protein: CASRYRAQNQPQHF.

The gene calls are TRBV30 and TRBJ2-5; 13 positions agree with TRBD2. Germline CDR1 is GTSNPN and CDR2 is SVGIG (reference sequence). Trimming cost V 5 bases and J 2 bases; bases outside gene matches: 5. The CDR3 has 15 amino acids. The DNA for the CDR3 is TGTGCCTGGGCAACGGGACTAGCGGGGCAAGAGACCCAGTACTTC. Its protein product is CAWATGLAGQETQYF.

The chain combines TRBV7-2 with TRBJ2-7, with D possibly matching TRBD1 (7 bases). CDR3 length: 16 amino acids. Germline assignment: CDR1 SGHTA and CDR2 FQGNSA. The V end was cut by 1 base, the J end by 6 bases, with 19 bases between. The CDR3 reads CASSLGGAGGSREQYF. The CDR3 nucleotides are TGTGCCAGCAGCTTAGGGGGGGCAGGGGGGTCGCGCGAGCAGTACTTC.

V and J are TRBV28 and TRBJ1-6; no definite D call. Germline lookup yields CDR1 MDHEN and CDR2 SYDVKM. V shed 10 bases and J shed 0 bases, with 13 bases lying between them. This CDR3 comprises 15 residues. CDR3 DNA sequence: TGTGCCACCTGTCGATTGAGCTCCTATAATTCACCCCTCCACTTT. This sequence encodes CATCRLSSYNSPLHF. The full variable domain, rest sourced from reference TRBV28 and TRBJ1-6, is DVKVTQSSRYLVKRTGEKVFLECVQDMDHENMFWYRQDPGLGLRLIYFSYDVKMKEKGDIPEGYSVSREKKERFSLILESASTNQTSMYLCATCRLSSYNSPLHFGNGTRLTVT.

CDR3 amino acids: CASSGWGQGNTEAFF. CDR3 DNA sequence: TGTGCCAGCAGCGGCTGGGGACAGGGGAACACTGAAGCTTTCTTT. V gene TRBV7-8 combines with J gene TRBJ1-1, with 9 bases aligning to TRBD1. From germline, CDR1 is SGHVS and CDR2 FQNEAQ. The junction had 5 bases not matched to a gene; V was cut back by 5 bases and J by 1 base. The CDR3 spans 15 residues.

This clone has only a few counts. V gene TRBV5-4 combines with J gene TRBJ1-3, with TRBD1 identical over 11 bases. Per germline, CDR1 SGHNT and CDR2 YYREEE (reference sequence). V gave up 5 bases and J gave up 2 bases; unmatched junction bases: 3. The CDR3 is 15 amino acids. CDR3 loop: CASSMGQGAGNTIYF. DNA of the CDR3: TGTGCCAGCAGTATGGGACAGGGGGCTGGAAACACCATATATTTT.

The chain carries TRBV28 and TRBJ2-5; 7 bases agree with TRBD2. This CDR3 is built from 18 residues. Per the germline V gene, CDR1 is MDHEN and CDR2 is SYDVKM. The junction had 22 bases not matched to a gene; V was cut back by 3 bases and J by 9 bases. CDR3 region: CASSFFGRMDRRGWPQYF. CDR3 DNA: TGTGCCAGCAGTTTCTTTGGTCGGATGGACCGGCGGGGGTGGCCCCAGTACTTC. The full variable domain, its missing parts supplied by reference TRBV28 and TRBJ2-5, is DVKVTQSSRYLVKRTGEKVFLECVQDMDHENMFWYRQDPGLGLRLIYFSYDVKMKEKGDIPEGYSVSREKKERFSLILESASTNQTSMYLCASSFFGRMDRRGWPQYFGPGTRLLVL.

J is TRBJ1-2 and V is TRBV3-1 (or the pseudogene TRBV3-2); 8 positions match TRBD1. The germline gives CDR1 LGHDT, CDR2 YNNKEL (reference sequence). The CDR3 covers 18 residues. V lost 1 base and J lost 1; bases outside the gene matches: 11. CDR3 sequence (DNA): TGTGCCAGCAGCCAAGGAGCCAGGGGGCGTCATAATAACTATGGCTACACCTTC. Amino acid sequence: CASSQGARGRHNNYGYTF.

The rearrangement uses TRBV6-2 or TRBV6-3 and TRBJ2-3; D not resolved. V gave up 2 bases and J gave up 2 bases, with 8 bases separating them. CDR3 length: 14 residues. Germline CDR1 reads MNHEY; CDR2 reads SVGEGT. CDR3 nucleotide sequence: TGTGCCAGCAGTTACCCACAGATCACAGATACGCAGTATTTT. It translates to CASSYPQITDTQYF.

CDR3 sequence: CASSLSSGVQPQHF. In nucleotides, the CDR3 is TGTGCCAGCAGCCTCAGTTCGGGAGTCCAGCCCCAGCATTTT. The chain recombines TRBV7-8 with TRBJ1-5; D gene uncertain. The CDR3 length is 14 residues. Between the trimmed V and J ends, which lost 5 bases and 7 bases, there was a span of 15 bases. Germline V gene data show CDR1 as SGHVS and CDR2 as FQNEAQ.

V is TRBV20-1 and J is TRBJ2-1; TRBD2 might be the D (6 bases). The V end was cut by 3 bases, the J end by 0 bases, with 18 bases between. The CDR3 length is 17 residues. The germline V gene has CDR1 DFQATT and CDR2 SNEGSKA (reference sequence). This CDR3 reads CSASPWRVGVSYNEQFF. As DNA, the CDR3 is TGCAGTGCTAGTCCCTGGAGGGTAGGAGTCTCCTACAATGAGCAGTTCTTC.

The chain joins TRBV14 to TRBJ1-6, with D maybe TRBD1 (6 bases). The germline V and J ends were trimmed by 4 bases and 6 bases, with 10 bases remaining between them. The CDR3 has 14 amino acids. Per germline, CDR1 SGHDN and CDR2 FVKESK. The CDR3 here is CASSRGLPNSPLHF. CDR3 DNA sequence: TGTGCCAGCAGCCGGGGGCTTCCTAATTCACCCCTCCACTTT.

This chain uses TRBV27 with TRBJ2-1; TRBD1 matches at 7 bases. Trimming removed 6 bases from V and 3 bases from J; junction bases left unmatched: 8. Germline V gene data show CDR1 as MNHEY and CDR2 as SMNVEV (reference sequence). The CDR3 totals 15 residues. As DNA, the CDR3 is TGTGCCAGCAGACGTGGGGGACAGAACTACAATGAGCAGTTCTTC. The encoded protein is CASRRGGQNYNEQFF.

The V call is TRBV5-1, the J call TRBJ1-1; a possible D gene is TRBD1 (6 bases). The CDR3 is 14 residues long. V lost 2 bases and J lost 1, with 9 bases in between. The germline gives CDR1 SGHRS, CDR2 YFSETQ. The CDR3 DNA reads TGCGCCAGCAGCTTACAGACAGGGAACACTGAAGCTTTCTTT. Residues: CASSLQTGNTEAFF.

The chain is built from TRBV18 and TRBJ2-1; TRBD2 matches at 8 bases. Germline V gives CDR1 KGHSH, CDR2 LQKENI. V lost 3 bases and J lost 9; bases outside the gene matches: 28. The CDR3 length is 21 residues. In DNA, the CDR3 is TGTGCCAGCTCACCCCGGTGGACGGGGGGGAAAGGAGCCCCGCGGGGGACTGAGCAGTTCTTC. This codes for CASSPRWTGGKGAPRGTEQFF.

The chain links TRBV5-8 to TRBJ1-2; D unresolved. Germline assignment: CDR1 SGHTS and CDR2 YDEGEE. V was clipped by 2 bases and J by 2 bases, with 10 bases between them. The CDR3 extends over 14 amino acids. The CDR3 DNA reads TGTGCCAGCAGCTTCGACGGGAGGAACTATGGCTACACCTTC. Translating gives CASSFDGRNYGYTF.

The chain joins TRBV6-5 to TRBJ2-3, with 8 bases aligning to TRBD2. This CDR3 is built from 15 residues. The germline V gene encodes CDR1 MNHEY and CDR2 SVGAGI. V gave up 0 bases and J gave up 6 bases; unmatched junction bases: 5. The CDR3 DNA reads as TGTGCCAGCAGTTACTCAGGAGCGGGGGTCGATACGCAGTATTTT. Translating it yields CASSYSGAGVDTQYF.

V usage is TRBV7-8 and J usage is TRBJ2-7, with 12 bases fitting TRBD1. In germline, CDR1 is SGHVS, CDR2 FQNEAQ. Trimming took 0 bases from V and 7 from J; bases not matched to a gene: 7. There are 16 residues in the CDR3. The CDR3 spells CASSLAWDRGLGEQYV. The CDR3 bases are TGTGCCAGCAGCTTAGCCTGGGACAGGGGGCTGGGGGAGCAGTACGTC.

The sample holds one count of this clone. J is TRBJ2-5 and V is TRBV2, with D tentatively TRBD1 (5 bases). This CDR3 comprises 15 residues. Germline-derived CDR1 and CDR2 are SNHLY and FYNNEI. V was shortened by 5 bases and J by 4 bases, with 17 bases between the two germline ends. The CDR3 loop is CASSSTGRSPETQYF. CDR3 bases: TGTGCCAGCAGTTCTACAGGAAGATCCCCAGAGACCCAGTACTTC.